The 14 T cell receptor beta chains presented below share a single source sample, sequenced in a study of beta chain features in type 1 diabetes. The whole isolated RNA underwent reverse transcription, so sequencing captured expressed TCRB transcripts. Produced via immunoSEQ multiplex PCR; TCRdb's table is partial and in-frame only. Of about 340,000 clones in the sample, 7% to 9% were seen once. Specimen: central memory CD4+ T cells from blood. The source of these receptors is a woman aged 18-35 years in good health.

V and J are TRBV7-8 and TRBJ2-3; no clear D. V was pared by 4 bases and J by 5 bases, with 10 bases between. Germline V CDR1 and CDR2: SGHVS, FQNEAQ. The CDR3 totals 13 residues. The CDR3 bases are TGTGCCAGCAGCTCCGAGCTCCGAGATACGCAGTATTTT. Residues: CASSSELRDTQYF. The full variable domain, in which reference TRBV7-8 and TRBJ2-3 provide the parts outside the CDR3, is GAGVSQSPRYKVAKRGQDVALRCDPISGHVSLFWYQQALGQGPEFLTYFQNEAQLDKSGLPSDRFFAERPEGSVSTLKIQRTQQEDSAVYLCASSSELRDTQYFGPGTRLTVL.

The rearrangement links TRBV6-1 to TRBJ2-5; 7 positions match TRBD1. Germline lookup yields CDR1 MNHNS and CDR2 SASEGT. Unmatched junction bases numbered 5, after V lost 4 bases and J lost 0 bases. This CDR3 has 15 residues. CDR3 nucleotides: TGTGCCAGCAGTGGCCACAGGGGCCACCAAGAGACCCAGTACTTC. This sequence encodes CASSGHRGHQETQYF.

The V gene is TRBV2, the J gene TRBJ2-1, with TRBD2 matching over 7 bases. With 6 bases clipped from V and 8 bases from J, the junction kept 13 bases outside the gene matches. Germline CDR1 is SNHLY and CDR2 is FYNNEI. The CDR3 totals 15 residues. CDR3 in DNA: TGTGCCAGCAGACGACTGCTAGCGGTCTGGGATGAGCAGTTCTTC. It translates to CASRRLLAVWDEQFF.

The chain carries TRBV6-5 and TRBJ1-1; possible D gene TRBD1, 5 bases. V lost 7 bases and J 5 bases, leaving 14 bases between the germline ends. This CDR3 contains 13 residues. Germline CDR1 reads MNHEY; CDR2 reads SVGAGI. The CDR3 region has the DNA TGTGCCAGCACCACCCCTTGGGGGACTGAAGCTTTCTTT. Translating it yields CASTTPWGTEAFF.

This chain joins TRBV4-2 and TRBJ2-4, with TRBD2 identical over 7 bases. V shed 0 bases and J 3 bases; nucleotides not matched to a gene: 5. CDR1 LGHNA and CDR2 YNFKEQ come from the germline V gene. The CDR3 has 16 residues. This CDR3 reads CASSQEVTGGKNIQYF. The CDR3 nucleotides are TGTGCCAGCAGCCAAGAAGTTACGGGGGGCAAAAACATTCAGTACTTC.

This clone was seen a handful of times. The V and J genes are TRBV11-2 and TRBJ2-7; TRBD1 aligns across 7 bases. V shed 3 bases, J shed 0 bases, and the junction held 11 bases outside the gene matches. Germline CDR1 SGHAT, CDR2 FQNNGV. The CDR3 sequence is 17 residues long. CDR3 residues: CASSFASPGTVSYEQYF. The CDR3 DNA reads as TGTGCCAGCAGCTTTGCTAGCCCCGGGACAGTCTCCTACGAGCAGTACTTC.

This clone has only a few counts. J is TRBJ2-5 and V is TRBV15, with D perhaps TRBD1 (8 bases). The V end was cut by 4 bases, the J end by 5 bases, with 20 bases between. CDR1 is LNHNV, CDR2 YYDKDF, per germline (reference sequence). CDR3 length equals 16 residues. The CDR3 DNA sequence: TGTGCCACCAGCACTAGCGGCAGGGGGCCATTGGAGACCCAGTACTTC. Translating it yields CATSTSGRGPLETQYF.

This clone was recorded a few times. The chain carries TRBV2 and TRBJ2-2; D possibly corresponds to TRBD2 (6 bases). Trimming shortened V by 4 bases and J by 2 bases, and 11 bases separated the two germline ends. The CDR3 loop spans 15 amino acids. Germline lookup yields CDR1 SNHLY and CDR2 FYNNEI. CDR3 nucleotides: TGTGCCAGCAGTGTCCAGCGGGCAAACACCGGGGAGCTGTTTTTT. It specifies CASSVQRANTGELFF.

The chain uses TRBV15 and TRBJ2-7; D uncertain. CDR1 is LNHNV, CDR2 YYDKDF, per germline (reference sequence). Trimming took off 0 bases at V and 9 bases at J, with 15 bases between the two ends. The CDR3 is 14 amino acids. The CDR3 DNA sequence: TGTGCCACCAGCAGAGACCCAGGAAAGTATAGGCAGTACTTC. This codes for CATSRDPGKYRQYF.

Only a few counts were recorded for this clone. The J gene is TRBJ2-3, the V gene TRBV7-9; D may be TRBD1 or TRBD2 (5 bases each). Trimming pared 5 bases from V and 2 bases from J, leaving 20 bases between. The length of the CDR3 is 17 residues. The germline V gene encodes CDR1 SEHNR and CDR2 FQNEAQ (reference sequence). In DNA form, the CDR3 reads TGTGCCAGCAGCCGAACCTCAGACGTAGGGACCACAGATACGCAGTATTTT. Residues: CASSRTSDVGTTDTQYF.

This clone was detected only a few times. The chain recombines TRBV9 with TRBJ2-7, with D tentatively TRBD2 (5 bases). V was trimmed by 0 bases and J by 7 bases, leaving 8 bases between them. CDR3 length: 12 amino acids. CDR1 SGDLS and CDR2 YYNGEE come from the germline V gene. CDR3 coding DNA: TGTGCCAGCAGCGTAGACGGCGGGGAGCAGTACTTC. Translated, it gives CASSVDGGEQYF.

On this clone itself: Other DNA sequences of this sample code for an identical CDR3. This chain joins TRBV4-3 and TRBJ1-2; no definite D call. The CDR3 is made up of 13 amino acids. The V end lost 0 bases, the J end lost 4 bases, and 6 bases lay between the germline ends. Germline values: CDR1 LGHNA, CDR2 YSLEER. CDR3 loop: CASSQEGVYGYTF. CDR3 in DNA: TGCGCCAGCAGCCAAGAAGGCGTCTATGGCTACACCTTC.

This clone was counted between two and nine times. CDR3 sequence: CASKQGPNQPQHF. In DNA, the CDR3 is TGTGCCAGTAAACAGGGACCGAATCAGCCCCAGCATTTT. The chain recombines TRBV27 with TRBJ1-5, with D maybe TRBD1 (6 bases). The CDR3 is made up of 13 amino acids. V lost 9 bases to trimming and J lost 4 bases, with 13 bases between them. Germline V gene sequence: CDR1 MNHEY, CDR2 SMNVEV (reference sequence).

This clone was observed a handful of times. This chain joins TRBV28 and TRBJ2-7, with D maybe TRBD1 (6 bases). Germline V gene lookup returns CDR1 MDHEN and CDR2 SYDVKM. V was pared by 4 bases and J by 7 bases, with 26 bases between. The CDR3 spans 17 residues. The DNA for the CDR3 is TGTGCCAGCAGTTCATACGTACAGGGTGGCCCAACGCGGGAGCAGTACTTC. This encodes CASSSYVQGGPTREQYF. Combining the CDR3 with reference TRBV28 and TRBJ2-7 gives the whole variable domain DVKVTQSSRYLVKRTGEKVFLECVQDMDHENMFWYRQDPGLGLRLIYFSYDVKMKEKGDIPEGYSVSREKKERFSLILESASTNQTSMYLCASSSYVQGGPTREQYFGPGTRLTVT.